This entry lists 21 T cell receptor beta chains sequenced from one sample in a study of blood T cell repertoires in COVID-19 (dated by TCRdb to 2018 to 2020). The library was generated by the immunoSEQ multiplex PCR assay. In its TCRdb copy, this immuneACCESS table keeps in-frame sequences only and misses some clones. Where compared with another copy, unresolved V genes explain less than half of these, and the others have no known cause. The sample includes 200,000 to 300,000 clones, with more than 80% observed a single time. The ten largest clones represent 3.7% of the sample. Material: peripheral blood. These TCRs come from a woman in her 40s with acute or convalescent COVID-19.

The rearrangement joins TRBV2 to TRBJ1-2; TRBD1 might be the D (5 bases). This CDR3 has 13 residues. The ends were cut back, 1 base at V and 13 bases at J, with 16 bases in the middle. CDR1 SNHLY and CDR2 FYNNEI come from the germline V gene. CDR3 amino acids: CASSEDGTDRPTF. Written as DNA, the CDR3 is TGTGCCAGCAGTGAAGACGGGACTGATCGTCCCACCTTC.

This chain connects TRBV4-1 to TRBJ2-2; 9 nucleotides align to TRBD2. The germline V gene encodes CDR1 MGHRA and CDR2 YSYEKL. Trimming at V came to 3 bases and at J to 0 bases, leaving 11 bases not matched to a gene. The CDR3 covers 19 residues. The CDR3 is CASSHKWVAGVTNTGELFF. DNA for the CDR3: TGCGCCAGCAGCCACAAATGGGTAGCGGGGGTCACGAACACCGGGGAGCTGTTTTTT.

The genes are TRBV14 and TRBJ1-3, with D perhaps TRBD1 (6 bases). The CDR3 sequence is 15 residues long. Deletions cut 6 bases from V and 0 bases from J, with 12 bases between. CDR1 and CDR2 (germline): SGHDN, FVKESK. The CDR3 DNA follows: TGTGCCAGCAGAAAACAGGGTTACTCTGGAAACACCATATATTTT. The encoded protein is CASRKQGYSGNTIYF.

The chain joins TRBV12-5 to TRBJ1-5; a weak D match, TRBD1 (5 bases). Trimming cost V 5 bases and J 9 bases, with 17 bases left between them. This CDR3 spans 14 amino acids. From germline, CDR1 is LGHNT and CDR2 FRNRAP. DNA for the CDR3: TGTGCTAGTGGTGTAGATTCCCCGGGGGGGCCCCAGCATTTT. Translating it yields CASGVDSPGGPQHF. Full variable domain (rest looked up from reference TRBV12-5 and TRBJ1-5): DARVTQTPRHKVTEMGQEVTMRCQPILGHNTVFWYRQTMMQGLELLAYFRNRAPLDDSGMPKDRFSAEMPDATLATLKIQPSEPRDSAVYFCASGVDSPGGPQHFGDGTRLSIL.

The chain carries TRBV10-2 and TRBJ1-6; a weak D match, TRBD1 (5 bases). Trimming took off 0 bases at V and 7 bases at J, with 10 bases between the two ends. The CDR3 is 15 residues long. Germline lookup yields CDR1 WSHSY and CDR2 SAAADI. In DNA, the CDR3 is TGCGCCAGCAGTGAGTCGGCAGGGTCAAATTCACCCCTCCACTTT. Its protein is CASSESAGSNSPLHF.

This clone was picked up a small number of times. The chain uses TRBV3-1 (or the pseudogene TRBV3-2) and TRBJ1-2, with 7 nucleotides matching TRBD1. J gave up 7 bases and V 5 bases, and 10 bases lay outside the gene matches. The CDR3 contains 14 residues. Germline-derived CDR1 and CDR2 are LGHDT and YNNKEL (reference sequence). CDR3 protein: CASSSREQGGGYTF. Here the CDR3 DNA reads TGTGCCAGCAGCTCAAGAGAGCAGGGGGGTGGCTACACCTTC.

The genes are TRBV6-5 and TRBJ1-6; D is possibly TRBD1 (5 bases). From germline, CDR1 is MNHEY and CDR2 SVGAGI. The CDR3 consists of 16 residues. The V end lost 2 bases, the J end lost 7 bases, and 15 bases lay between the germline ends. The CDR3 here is CASSYVGQGGNSPLHF. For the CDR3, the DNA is TGTGCCAGCAGTTACGTGGGTCAGGGCGGCAATTCACCCCTCCACTTT.

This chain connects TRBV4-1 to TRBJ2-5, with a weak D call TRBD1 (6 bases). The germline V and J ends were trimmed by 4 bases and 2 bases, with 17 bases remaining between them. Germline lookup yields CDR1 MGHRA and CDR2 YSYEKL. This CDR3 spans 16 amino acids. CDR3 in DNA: TGCGCCAGCAGCCCCGAATTGGGACACGTTCAAGAGACCCAGTACTTC. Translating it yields CASSPELGHVQETQYF.

The CDR3 protein is CASSPLETVNTEAFF. CDR3 nucleotides: TGTGCCAGCAGCCCACTGGAGACAGTCAACACTGAAGCTTTCTTT. The chain uses TRBV27 and TRBJ1-1, with D tentatively TRBD1 (5 bases). Deletions cut 6 bases from V and 2 bases from J, with 16 bases between. CDR3 size: 15 residues. Germline V CDR1 and CDR2: MNHEY, SMNVEV (reference sequence).

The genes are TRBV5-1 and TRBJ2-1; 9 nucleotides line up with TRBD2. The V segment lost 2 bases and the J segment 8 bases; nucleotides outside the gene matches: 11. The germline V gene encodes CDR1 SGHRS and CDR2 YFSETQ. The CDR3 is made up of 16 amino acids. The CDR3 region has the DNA TGCGCCAGCAGCTTTTTGTTAGGCGGGGGGGCAGATGAGCAGTTCTTC. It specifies CASSFLLGGGADEQFF. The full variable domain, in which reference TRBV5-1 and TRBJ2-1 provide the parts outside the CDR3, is KAGVTQTPRYLIKTRGQQVTLSCSPISGHRSVSWYQQTPGQGLQFLFEYFSETQRNKGNFPGRFSGRQFSNSRSEMNVSTLELGDSALYLCASSFLLGGGADEQFFGPGTRLTVL.

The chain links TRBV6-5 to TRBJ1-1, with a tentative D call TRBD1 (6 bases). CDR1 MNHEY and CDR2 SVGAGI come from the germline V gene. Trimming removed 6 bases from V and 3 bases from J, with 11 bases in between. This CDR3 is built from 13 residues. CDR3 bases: TGTGCCAGCAGGCAAGGGGGTTACACTGAAGCTTTCTTT. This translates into CASRQGGYTEAFF.

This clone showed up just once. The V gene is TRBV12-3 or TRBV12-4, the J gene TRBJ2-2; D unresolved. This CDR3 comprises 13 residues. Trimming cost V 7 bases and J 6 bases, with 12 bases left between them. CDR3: CASTTPYPGELFF. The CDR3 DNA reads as TGTGCCAGCACCACCCCCTACCCCGGGGAGCTGTTTTTT.

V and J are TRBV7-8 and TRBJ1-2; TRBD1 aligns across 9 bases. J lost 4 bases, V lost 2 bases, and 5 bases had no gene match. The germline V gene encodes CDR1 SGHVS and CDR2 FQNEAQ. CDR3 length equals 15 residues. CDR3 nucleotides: TGTGCCAGCAGCTTAACAGGGGGCTTTAGCTATGGCTACACCTTC. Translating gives CASSLTGGFSYGYTF.

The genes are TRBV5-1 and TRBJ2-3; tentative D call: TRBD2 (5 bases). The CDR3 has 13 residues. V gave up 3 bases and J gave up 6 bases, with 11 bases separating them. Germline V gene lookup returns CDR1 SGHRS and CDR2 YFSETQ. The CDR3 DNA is TGCGCCAGCAGCTACACACTAGGGGATACGCAGTATTTT. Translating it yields CASSYTLGDTQYF.

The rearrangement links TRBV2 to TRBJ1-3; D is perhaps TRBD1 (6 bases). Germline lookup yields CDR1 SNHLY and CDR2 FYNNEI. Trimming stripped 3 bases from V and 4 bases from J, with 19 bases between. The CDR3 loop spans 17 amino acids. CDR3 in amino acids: CASSEEAGVLTGNTIYF. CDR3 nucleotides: TGTGCCAGCAGTGAGGAGGCAGGGGTCCTGACCGGAAACACCATATATTTT.

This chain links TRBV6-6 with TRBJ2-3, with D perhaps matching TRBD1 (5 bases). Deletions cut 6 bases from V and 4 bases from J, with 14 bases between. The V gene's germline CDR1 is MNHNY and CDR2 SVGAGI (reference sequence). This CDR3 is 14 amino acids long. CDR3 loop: CASSFGWGADTQYF. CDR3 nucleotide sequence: TGTGCCAGCAGCTTTGGCTGGGGCGCAGATACGCAGTATTTT.

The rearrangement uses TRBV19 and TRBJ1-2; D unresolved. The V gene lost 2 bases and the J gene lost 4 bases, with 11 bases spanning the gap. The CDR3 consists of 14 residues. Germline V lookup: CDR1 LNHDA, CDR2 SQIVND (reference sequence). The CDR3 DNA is TGTGCCAGTAGTATATTTAGGGAGGGCTATGGCTACACCTTC. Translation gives CASSIFREGYGYTF.

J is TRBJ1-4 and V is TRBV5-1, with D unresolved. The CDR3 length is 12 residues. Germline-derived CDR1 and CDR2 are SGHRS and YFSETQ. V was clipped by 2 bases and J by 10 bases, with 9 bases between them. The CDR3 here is CASSFQEGKLFF. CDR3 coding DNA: TGCGCCAGCAGCTTCCAGGAAGGAAAACTGTTTTTT.

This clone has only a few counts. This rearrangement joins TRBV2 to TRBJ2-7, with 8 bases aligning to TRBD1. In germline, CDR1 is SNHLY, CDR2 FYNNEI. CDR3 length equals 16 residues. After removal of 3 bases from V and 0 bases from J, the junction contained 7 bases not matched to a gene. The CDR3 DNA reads TGTGCCAGCAGTGATGGGACAGGAAGGAGCTCCTACGAGCAGTACGTC. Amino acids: CASSDGTGRSSYEQYV.

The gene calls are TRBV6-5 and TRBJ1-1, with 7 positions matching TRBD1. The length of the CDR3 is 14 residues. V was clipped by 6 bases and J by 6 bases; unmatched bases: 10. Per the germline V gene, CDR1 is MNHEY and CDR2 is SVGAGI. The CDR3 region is CASSQGQYLSEAFF. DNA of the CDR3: TGTGCCAGCAGCCAGGGACAGTACCTATCTGAAGCTTTCTTT.

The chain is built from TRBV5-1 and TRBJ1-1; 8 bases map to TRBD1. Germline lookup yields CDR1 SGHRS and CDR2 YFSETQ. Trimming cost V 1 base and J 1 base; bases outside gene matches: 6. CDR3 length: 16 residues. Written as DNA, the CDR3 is TGCGCCAGCAGCTTGTATTCACAGGGGGGGAACACTGAAGCTTTCTTT. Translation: CASSLYSQGGNTEAFF.